The sequence of this T cell receptor beta chain was determined in a study of CD8+ T cells in alopecia areata. About the research overall: Tofacitinib was taken orally by treated patients, and the dose was 5 to 10 mg twice daily.

RNA extraction was followed by reverse transcription into cDNA, which acted as the sequencing template. Some clones are missing from TCRdb's copy, which holds only in-frame ones; the method was immunoSEQ multiplex PCR. Of under 350,000 clones listed, 58% are singletons. The treatment here: oral pan-JAK inhibitor, 5-10 mg twice daily. Researchers took lesional scalp punch biopsies and peripheral blood from people who were alopecia areata patients. The origin of this receptor is a human donor with alopecia areata. The sample here was CD4+ T cells sorted from blood, taken at week 24, from a patient treated with tofacitinib.

The CDR3 region has the DNA TGCAGCGTGGGGACCACTAATCAGCCCCAGCATTTT. Its protein is CSVGTTNQPQHF. The V and J genes are TRBV29-1 and TRBJ1-5; the D gene is possibly TRBD1 (5 bases). The germline V gene encodes CDR1 SQVTM and CDR2 ANQGSEA. The V and J ends lost 6 bases and 4 bases respectively, with 10 bases between them. This CDR3 comprises 12 residues.